The text below deals with one T cell receptor (beta chain). The antigen is not known. This blood was taken when hyperthyroidism was first diagnosed, before any ophthalmopathy symptoms existed. The PBMCs had their origin in about 9.7 ml of fresh peripheral blood. RNA transcripts were the template for amplifying TCR beta CDR3 regions. A set of HTBI primers served as the primers for a first-round RT-PCR of the TCR CDR3. TCRdb reprocessed the multiplex PCR reads via MiXCR and lists one record per CDR3 protein. This sample has hundreds of thousands of distinct CDR3 sequences, with 20% to 30% found just once. This CDR3 has 12 residues. The ends lost 8 bases at V and 9 bases at J; junction bases unmatched: 10. Germline CDR1 ENHRY, CDR2 SYGVKD. The data were obtained in a study of T cells in Graves' hyperthyroidism and ophthalmopathy. Whole-study results and caveats: Most expanded thyroid clonotypes above 0.001 recurred in blood. Separation of ophthalmopathy from stable hyperthyroidism was achieved by a 13 V-J model.

The sequence was collected from a man aged 35 to 55 with Graves' hyperthyroidism that later progressed to Graves' ophthalmopathy. The rearrangement joins TRBV10-3 to TRBJ2-7, with 7 bases identical to TRBD1. The sequenced material came from blood. The CDR3 DNA follows: TGTGCCATCGGGGACAGTTCTTGGGGGCAGTACTTC. It yields the protein CAIGDSSWGQYF.